The 24 T cell receptor beta chains given below trace back to one sample, sequenced in a study of T cells expressing NK-cell markers. TCRdb reprocessed the 5' RACE reads and stores each CDR3 protein as one record, lacking DNA. The table for this sample gives approximately 440,000 distinct CDR3 sequences. The sample taken for sequencing was blood T cells: a sorted CD56 or NKG2C T cell subset, CD4+ or CD8+ T cells, or bulk PBMC T cells (not recorded which). The receptors derive from a woman aged 50 to 65 in good health.

The J gene is TRBJ2-3, the V gene TRBV12-3 or TRBV12-4. This CDR3 is built from 15 residues. This CDR3 reads CASSYLVGRTDTQYF.

V is TRBV5-1 and J is TRBJ2-3; TCRdb returns TRBD1, unconfirmable since there is no DNA. The germline V gene encodes CDR1 SGHRS and CDR2 YFSETQ. CDR3 length: 14 residues. CDR3 protein: CASHYNPGSDTQYF.

The J gene is TRBJ2-7, the V gene TRBV12-3 or TRBV12-4. CDR3 length equals 14 residues. The CDR3 loop reads CASSLVVRSGEQYF.

J is TRBJ2-7 and V is TRBV29-1; checking the TCRdb D call of TRBD2 is not possible without DNA. There are 15 residues in the CDR3. CDR1 and CDR2 (germline): SQVTM, ANQGSEA. The CDR3: CSVPVRTSGRYEQYF.

V usage is TRBV5-1 and J usage is TRBJ2-7; TCRdb returns TRBD2, unconfirmable since there is no DNA. The CDR3 sequence is 14 residues long. Germline CDR1 SGHRS, CDR2 YFSETQ. CDR3 sequence: CASSLAGRRYEQYF.

The chain couples TRBV6-1 to TRBJ2-5; the D call of TRBD1 rests on TCRdb alone, since no DNA is present to check it. The CDR3 runs to 14 residues. Germline V gene lookup returns CDR1 MNHNS and CDR2 SASEGT. The CDR3 is CASTRGRQQETQYF.

This CDR3 reads CASKPGLGRNEQFF. The chain has TRBV12-3 or TRBV12-4 and TRBJ2-1; absent DNA, TCRdb's TRBD2 call cannot be checked. This CDR3 spans 14 amino acids.

V usage is TRBV7-9 and J usage is TRBJ2-1. Germline V gene lookup returns CDR1 SEHNR and CDR2 FQNEAQ (reference sequence). This CDR3 comprises 14 residues. CDR3 residues: CASSLASYYNEQFF.

The chain couples TRBV24-1 to TRBJ2-1; TCRdb indicates TRBD1, and absent DNA this call remains unverified. This CDR3 spans 18 amino acids. The germline gives CDR1 KGHDR, CDR2 SFDVKD. CDR3 sequence: CATSESISGAGPYNEQFF.

This sequence joins TRBV5-1 and TRBJ1-3; without DNA, the TCRdb call of TRBD1 cannot be checked. Germline lookup yields CDR1 SGHRS and CDR2 YFSETQ. The CDR3 loop spans 16 amino acids. Here the CDR3 reads CASSAQGQSSGNTIYF.

V is TRBV20-1 and J is TRBJ1-2; lacking DNA, the TRBD1 call made by TCRdb goes unchecked. CDR1 and CDR2 (germline): DFQATT, SNEGSKA (reference sequence). The CDR3 has 15 residues. The CDR3 is CSARDSSRAVWGYTF.

The chain combines TRBV5-1 with TRBJ1-3; no DNA is available, so the TRBD1 call from TCRdb remains unchecked. The CDR3 spans 13 residues. CDR1 is SGHRS, CDR2 YFSETQ, per germline. CDR3 amino acids: CASRGRELGTIYF. Full variable domain (missing parts from reference TRBV5-1 and TRBJ1-3): KAGVTQTPRYLIKTRGQQVTLSCSPISGHRSVSWYQQTPGQGLQFLFEYFSETQRNKGNFPGRFSGRQFSNSRSEMNVSTLELGDSALYLCASRGRELGTIYFGEGSWLTVV.

This chain uses TRBV7-2 with TRBJ2-3; TCRdb selects TRBD2, and the lack of DNA leaves this call unchecked. The CDR3 extends over 17 amino acids. Per germline, CDR1 SGHTA and CDR2 FQGNSA. The CDR3 loop reads CASSSRLAGGATDTQYF.

The V gene is TRBV12-3 or TRBV12-4, the J gene TRBJ1-2; TCRdb lists TRBD1, though no DNA is available to test this call. The CDR3 has 17 residues. The CDR3 sequence: CASSTPDHRGTNLGYTF.

The chain combines TRBV20-1 with TRBJ2-1; TCRdb's D call, TRBD2, is unchecked because there is no DNA. Per the germline V gene, CDR1 is DFQATT and CDR2 is SNEGSKA (reference sequence). CDR3 length equals 16 residues. Here the CDR3 reads CSARDPVGAGWNEQFF.

V usage is TRBV7-9 and J usage is TRBJ2-7; checking the TCRdb D call of TRBD2 is not possible without DNA. This CDR3 has 15 residues. CDR1 and CDR2 from the germline V gene are SEHNR and FQNEAQ (reference sequence). CDR3 loop: CASSLLGSGDYEQYF.

The gene calls are TRBV29-1 and TRBJ1-2; no DNA is available, so the TRBD1 call from TCRdb remains unchecked. The germline gives CDR1 SQVTM, CDR2 ANQGSEA. The CDR3 is 11 amino acids. The CDR3 reads CSVGFGAGYTF.

The gene calls are TRBV12-3 or TRBV12-4 and TRBJ1-5. The CDR3 contains 14 residues. The CDR3 protein is CASSLITIKEPQHF.

The V gene is TRBV29-1, the J gene TRBJ2-1; the TRBD2 assignment by TCRdb is unverifiable without DNA. This CDR3 is 14 amino acids long. Germline loops: CDR1 SQVTM, CDR2 ANQGSEA. The CDR3 spells CSVEAGWSYNEQFF.

The chain uses TRBV9 and TRBJ2-1. The CDR3 extends over 15 amino acids. Germline V lookup: CDR1 SGDLS, CDR2 YYNGEE. The CDR3 region is CASSVDGQVYNEQFF. Using reference TRBV9 and TRBJ2-1 for the parts outside the CDR3, the full variable domain is DSGVTQTPKHLITATGQRVTLRCSPRSGDLSVYWYQQSLDQGLQFLIQYYNGEERAKGNILERFSAQQFPDLHSELNLSSLELGDSALYFCASSVDGQVYNEQFFGPGTRLTVL.

This chain joins TRBV3-1 and TRBJ2-7. CDR3 length: 14 residues. Germline CDR1 reads LGHDT; CDR2 reads YNNKEL (reference sequence). CDR3 sequence reads: CASGPSGGSYEQYF.

V usage is TRBV2 and J usage is TRBJ1-1. The CDR3 has 14 amino acids. From germline, CDR1 is SNHLY and CDR2 FYNNEI. CDR3 amino acids: CASSEEAGGTEAFF.

This rearrangement joins TRBV20-1 to TRBJ2-1; the D call from TCRdb, TRBD2, cannot be confirmed without DNA. This CDR3 has 13 amino acids. Germline CDR1 reads DFQATT; CDR2 reads SNEGSKA (reference sequence). The chain's CDR3 is CSALELLPYEQFF.

This sequence joins TRBV19 and TRBJ1-5; the D call from TCRdb, TRBD1, cannot be confirmed without DNA. Per the germline V gene, CDR1 is LNHDA and CDR2 is SQIVND (reference sequence). There are 14 residues in the CDR3. The CDR3 sequence: CASRSTLGAQPQHF.